The clone carrying this T cell receptor beta chain was counted a few times. Its antigen is still unknown. The data derive from a study of blood T cells in healthy people across ages. The CDR3 runs to 14 residues. CDR1 and CDR2 from the germline V gene are LGHNA and YSLEER. V was shortened by 2 bases and J by 6 bases, with 14 bases between the two germline ends. Every sample had a minimum of 6.5 million PBMCs isolated. Primers used in a second PCR of about 6 to 12 cycles were a sample-barcoded 5' primer and a J-beta primer mix. TCRdb analysed the 5' RACE reads with MiXCR anew, one entry per CDR3 protein. Among about a million distinct CDR3 sequences listed, around 48% were seen once. Study conclusions and caveats: Donor CMV infection status was unknown, possibly confounding age-related changes in expanded clonotypes. Diversity figures based on one million T cells were deemed too low. Diversity of TCR beta per million T cells declined in a roughly linear way with age.

The sequencing input was blood. V is TRBV4-3 and J is TRBJ2-7; D possibly matches TRBD1 or TRBD2 (5 bases each). This clonotype was sampled from a man under 40 in good health. The CDR3 nucleotides read TGCGCCAGCAGCCAAACATCCGGGACGGGCGAGCAGTACTTC. Translated: CASSQTSGTGEQYF.